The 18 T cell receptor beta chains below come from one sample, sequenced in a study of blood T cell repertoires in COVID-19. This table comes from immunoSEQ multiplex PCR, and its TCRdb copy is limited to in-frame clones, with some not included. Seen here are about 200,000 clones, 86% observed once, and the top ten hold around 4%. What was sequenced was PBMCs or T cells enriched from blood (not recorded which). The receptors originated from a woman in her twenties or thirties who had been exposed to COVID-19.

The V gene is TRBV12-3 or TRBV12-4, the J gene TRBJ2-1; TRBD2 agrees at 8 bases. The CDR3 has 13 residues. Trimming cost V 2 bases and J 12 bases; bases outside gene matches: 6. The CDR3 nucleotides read TGTGCCAGCAGTTTAACCCTTCGGGGGGGGCAGTTCTTC. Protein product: CASSLTLRGGQFF.

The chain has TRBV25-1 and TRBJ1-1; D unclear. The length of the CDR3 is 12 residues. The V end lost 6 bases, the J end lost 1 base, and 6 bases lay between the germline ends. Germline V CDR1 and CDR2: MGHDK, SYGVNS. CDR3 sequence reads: CASSPRNTEAFF. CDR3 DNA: TGTGCCAGCAGCCCCCGGAACACTGAAGCTTTCTTT.

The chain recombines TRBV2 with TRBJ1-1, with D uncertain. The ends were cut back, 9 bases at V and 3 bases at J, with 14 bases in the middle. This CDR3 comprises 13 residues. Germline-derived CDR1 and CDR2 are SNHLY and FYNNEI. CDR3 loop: CARPQAADTEAFF. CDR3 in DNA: TGTGCCAGGCCCCAAGCCGCGGACACTGAAGCTTTCTTT.

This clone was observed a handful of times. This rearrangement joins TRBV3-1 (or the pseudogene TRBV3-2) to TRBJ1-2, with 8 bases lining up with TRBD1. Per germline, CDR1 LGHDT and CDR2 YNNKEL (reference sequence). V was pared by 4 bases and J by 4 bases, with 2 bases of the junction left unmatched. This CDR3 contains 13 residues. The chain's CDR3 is CASSPGQGYGYTF. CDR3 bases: TGTGCCAGCAGCCCCGGACAGGGCTATGGCTACACCTTC.

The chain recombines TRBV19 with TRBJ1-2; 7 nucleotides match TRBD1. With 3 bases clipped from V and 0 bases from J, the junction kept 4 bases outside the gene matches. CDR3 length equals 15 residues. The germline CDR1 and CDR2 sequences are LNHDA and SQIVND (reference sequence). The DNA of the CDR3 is TGTGCCAGTAGTATGGACAGGAGAGCTAACTATGGCTACACCTTC. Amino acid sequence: CASSMDRRANYGYTF.

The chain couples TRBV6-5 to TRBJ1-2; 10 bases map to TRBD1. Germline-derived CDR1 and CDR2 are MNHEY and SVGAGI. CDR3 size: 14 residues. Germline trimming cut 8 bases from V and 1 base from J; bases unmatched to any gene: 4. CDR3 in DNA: TGTGCCAGCGATAGGGACAGGGGTAACTATGGCTACACCTTC. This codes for CASDRDRGNYGYTF.

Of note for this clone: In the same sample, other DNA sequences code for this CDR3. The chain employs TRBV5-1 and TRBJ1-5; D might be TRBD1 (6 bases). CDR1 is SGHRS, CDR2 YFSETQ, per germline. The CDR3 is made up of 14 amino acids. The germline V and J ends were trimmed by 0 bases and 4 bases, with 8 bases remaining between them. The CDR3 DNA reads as TGCGCCAGCAGCTTGGGACAGGCTAATCAGCCCCAGCATTTT. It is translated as CASSLGQANQPQHF.

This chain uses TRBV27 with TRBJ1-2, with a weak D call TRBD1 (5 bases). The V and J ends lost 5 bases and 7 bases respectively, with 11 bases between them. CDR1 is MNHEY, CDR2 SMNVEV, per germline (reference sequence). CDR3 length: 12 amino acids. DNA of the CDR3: TGTGCCAGCAGTCCCCGGGGGGTTGGCTACACCTTC. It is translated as CASSPRGVGYTF.

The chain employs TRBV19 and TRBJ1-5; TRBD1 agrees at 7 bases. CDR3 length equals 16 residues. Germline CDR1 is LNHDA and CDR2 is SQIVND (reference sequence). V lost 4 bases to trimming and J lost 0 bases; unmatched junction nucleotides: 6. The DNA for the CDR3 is TGTGCCAGTAGTAGTGGACAGGTTTATAGCAATCAGCCCCAGCATTTT. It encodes CASSSGQVYSNQPQHF.

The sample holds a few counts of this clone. CDR3 loop: CAISESILYGNSPLHF. DNA for the CDR3: TGTGCCATCAGTGAGTCGATATTGTACGGGAATTCACCCCTCCACTTT. The chain carries TRBV10-3 and TRBJ1-6; D is undetermined. The CDR3 totals 16 residues. V was cut by 0 bases and J by 7 bases, with 13 bases left in between. Per germline, CDR1 ENHRY and CDR2 SYGVKD.

CDR3 in amino acids: CASSLDPLTDTQYF. CDR3 DNA: TGCGCCAGCAGCTTGGATCCCCTCACAGATACGCAGTATTTT. The J gene is TRBJ2-3, the V gene TRBV5-1, with D hard to call. Germline CDR1 reads SGHRS; CDR2 reads YFSETQ. The CDR3 runs to 14 residues. Trimming removed 0 bases from V and 2 bases from J, with 7 bases in between.

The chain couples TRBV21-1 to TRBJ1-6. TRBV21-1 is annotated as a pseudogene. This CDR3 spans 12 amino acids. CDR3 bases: TGTGCCAGCAGCAAAGGATCGGGGGGCCTCCACTTT. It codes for CASSKGSGGLHF.

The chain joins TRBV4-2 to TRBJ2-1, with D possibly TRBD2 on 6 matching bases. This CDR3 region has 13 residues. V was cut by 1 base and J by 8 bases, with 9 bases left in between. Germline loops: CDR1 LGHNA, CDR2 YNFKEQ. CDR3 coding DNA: TGTGCCAGCAGCCAAGGGGGGGTTGATGAGCAGTTCTTC. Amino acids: CASSQGGVDEQFF.

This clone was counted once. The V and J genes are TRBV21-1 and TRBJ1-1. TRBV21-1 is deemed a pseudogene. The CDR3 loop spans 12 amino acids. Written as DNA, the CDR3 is TGTGCCAGCAGCCCCACGAGCGCTGAAGCTTTCTTT. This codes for CASSPTSAEAFF.

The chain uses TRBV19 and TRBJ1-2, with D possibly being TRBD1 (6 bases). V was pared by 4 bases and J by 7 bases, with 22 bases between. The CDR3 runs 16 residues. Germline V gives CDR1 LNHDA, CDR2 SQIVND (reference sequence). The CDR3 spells CASSNSLPTGTAGYTF. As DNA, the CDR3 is TGTGCCAGTAGTAATTCCCTGCCTACAGGGACGGCTGGCTACACCTTC.

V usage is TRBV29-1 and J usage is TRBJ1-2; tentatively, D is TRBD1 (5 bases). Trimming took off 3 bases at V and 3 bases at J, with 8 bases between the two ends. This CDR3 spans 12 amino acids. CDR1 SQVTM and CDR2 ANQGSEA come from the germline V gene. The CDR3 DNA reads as TGCAGCGTTGAGGGAGGGGACTATGGCTACACCTTC. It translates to CSVEGGDYGYTF.

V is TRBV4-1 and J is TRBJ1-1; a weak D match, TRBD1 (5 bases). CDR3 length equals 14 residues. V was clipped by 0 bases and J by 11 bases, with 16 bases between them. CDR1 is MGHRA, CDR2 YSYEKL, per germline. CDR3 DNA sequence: TGCGCCAGCAGCCAAGAAGACAGCCTTTTGGAGGCTTTCTTT. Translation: CASSQEDSLLEAFF.

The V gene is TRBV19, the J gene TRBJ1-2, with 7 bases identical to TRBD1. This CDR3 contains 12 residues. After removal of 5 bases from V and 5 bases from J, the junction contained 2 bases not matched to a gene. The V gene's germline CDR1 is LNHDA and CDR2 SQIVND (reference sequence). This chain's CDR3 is CASSLQGYGYTF. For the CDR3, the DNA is TGTGCCAGTAGTTTACAGGGGTATGGCTACACCTTC.